These 28 T cell receptor beta chains came from one sample sequenced in a study of T cells after yellow fever vaccination. One entry per CDR3 protein results from TCRdb running MiXCR on the 5' RACE reads. The sample holds around 310,000 distinct CDR3 sequences, roughly 3.5% seen once. The starting material was PBMCs, obtained on the day of the yellow fever booster vaccination. Receptor source: a man between 18 and 29 years old who received the YFV17D yellow fever vaccine.

The chain joins TRBV4-1 to TRBJ2-5; D might be TRBD2 (6 bases). CDR3 size: 15 residues. The germline V and J ends were trimmed by 1 base and 10 bases, with 19 bases remaining between them. The germline V gene has CDR1 MGHRA and CDR2 YSYEKL. The CDR3 is CASSQGTRGLEDQYF. CDR3 nucleotides: TGCGCCAGCAGCCAAGGGACCCGGGGGTTAGAGGACCAGTACTTC.

The table lists this clonotype with a few counts. The V gene is TRBV2, the J gene TRBJ2-1; 12 positions match TRBD2. The V segment lost 7 bases and the J segment 6 bases; nucleotides outside the gene matches: 7. Germline loops: CDR1 SNHLY, CDR2 FYNNEI. CDR3 length: 15 amino acids. The CDR3 sequence is CASKTGTSGFNEQFF. The DNA for the CDR3 is TGTGCCAGCAAGACCGGGACTAGCGGGTTCAATGAGCAGTTCTTC. The full variable domain, rest sourced from reference TRBV2 and TRBJ2-1, is EPEVTQTPSHQVTQMGQEVILRCVPISNHLYFYWYRQILGQKVEFLVSFYNNEISEKSEIFDDQFSVERPDGSNFTLKIRSTKLEDSAMYFCASKTGTSGFNEQFFGPGTRLTVL.

At least ten counts were recorded for this clonotype. The gene calls are TRBV7-9 and TRBJ2-4; D possibly corresponds to TRBD2 (5 bases). Trimming left V 7 bases short and J 7 bases short, with 8 bases between. Germline V gene data show CDR1 as SEHNR and CDR2 as FQNEAQ (reference sequence). This CDR3 has 11 amino acids. Here the CDR3 reads CASTPGNIQYF. The DNA of the CDR3 is TGTGCCAGCACCCCGGGGAACATTCAGTACTTC.

The table lists this clonotype with many counts. The chain is built from TRBV24-1 and TRBJ2-3; D ambiguous. The germline gives CDR1 KGHDR, CDR2 SFDVKD. The CDR3 runs 13 residues. The V end was cut by 5 bases, the J end by 5 bases, with 10 bases between. CDR3 coding DNA: TGTGCCACCAGTGGTGGGGATGGAGATACGCAGTATTTT. Protein: CATSGGDGDTQYF.

This clonotype was detected ten times or more. The genes are TRBV7-2 and TRBJ2-3; 8 bases are shared with TRBD1. The CDR3 covers 15 residues. In germline, CDR1 is SGHTA, CDR2 FQGNSA. V shed 5 bases, J shed 4 bases, and the junction held 8 bases outside the gene matches. CDR3 sequence reads: CASSTRQGKADTQYF. The DNA of the CDR3 is TGTGCCAGCAGCACCAGACAGGGGAAGGCAGATACGCAGTATTTT.

There are a few counts of this clonotype. The rearrangement uses TRBV21-1 and TRBJ1-5; the listed D gene, TRBD1, was not tested against the DNA. TRBV21-1 represents a pseudogene. The CDR3 consists of 18 residues. The CDR3 DNA reads TGTGCCAGCACCAAGGGGGACCAGGTGACAGGGGGCATTCAGCCCCAGCATTTT. This translates into CASTKGDQVTGGIQPQHF.

V is TRBV30 and J is TRBJ1-5, with D perhaps TRBD1 (6 bases). Germline loops: CDR1 GTSNPN, CDR2 SVGIG (reference sequence). The V end was cut by 1 base, the J end by 5 bases, with 9 bases between. The CDR3 length is 13 residues. This CDR3 is CAWSEGGHQPQHF. CDR3 bases: TGTGCCTGGAGTGAGGGGGGGCATCAGCCCCAGCATTTT.

The sample holds many counts of this clonotype. The chain carries TRBV7-2 and TRBJ2-3; D uncertain. The CDR3 is made up of 13 amino acids. The V and J ends lost 3 bases and 3 bases respectively, with 7 bases between them. CDR1 SGHTA and CDR2 FQGNSA come from the germline V gene. The CDR3 DNA follows: TGTGCCAGCAGCTTTATCGGAACAGATACGCAGTATTTT. The encoded protein is CASSFIGTDTQYF.

This clonotype came up many times. The chain recombines TRBV12-3 or TRBV12-4 with TRBJ1-1; the D is unclear. The CDR3 length is 14 residues. The V end was cut by 6 bases, the J end by 0 bases, with 11 bases between. CDR3: CASRHRRLNTEAFF. DNA for the CDR3: TGTGCCAGCAGACACCGGAGGCTGAACACTGAAGCTTTCTTT.

The sample holds a few counts of this clonotype. The chain links TRBV10-3 to TRBJ2-7, with D perhaps matching TRBD1 (6 bases). CDR1 is ENHRY and CDR2 is SYGVKD in the germline V gene. This CDR3 is built from 12 residues. V was clipped by 3 bases and J by 3 bases, with 6 bases between them. The CDR3 DNA is TGTGCCATCAGTGAACAGGGCTACGAGCAGTACTTC. This encodes CAISEQGYEQYF.

The chain uses TRBV6-2 or TRBV6-3 and TRBJ2-7; 8 bases map to TRBD1. The J segment lost 1 base and the V segment lost 10 bases, leaving 9 bases of the junction unmatched. CDR1 and CDR2 from the germline V gene are MNHEY and SVGEGT. There are 14 residues in the CDR3. CDR3 nucleotides: TGTGCCATATCGCGGGACAGGCTTTCCTACGAGCAGTACTTC. Translated, it gives CAISRDRLSYEQYF.

This clonotype was counted at least ten times. The chain employs TRBV12-3 or TRBV12-4 and TRBJ2-1, with 7 bases that match TRBD1. The CDR3 loop spans 14 amino acids. The ends lost 5 bases at V and 5 bases at J; junction bases unmatched: 6. CDR3 coding DNA: TGTGCCAGCAGTCACCTTGGGACAGACAATGAGCAGTTCTTC. Translating it yields CASSHLGTDNEQFF.

The chain combines TRBV4-3 with TRBJ2-7, with a weak D call TRBD1 (6 bases). Germline assignment: CDR1 LGHNA and CDR2 YSLEER. The CDR3 has 16 amino acids. Trimming left V 0 bases short and J 0 bases short, with 12 bases between. CDR3 in amino acids: CASSQDRGRGSYEQYF. CDR3 DNA sequence: TGCGCCAGCAGCCAAGATAGGGGCAGGGGCTCCTACGAGCAGTACTTC.

In its sample, this clonotype was seen many times. The rearrangement uses TRBV4-1 and TRBJ2-7, with 7 bases matching TRBD1. Trimming removed 3 bases from V and 3 bases from J; junction bases left unmatched: 2. This CDR3 region has 13 residues. Germline V CDR1 and CDR2: MGHRA, YSYEKL. The CDR3 loop is CASSHGDSYEQYF. CDR3 coding DNA: TGCGCCAGCAGCCATGGGGACAGCTACGAGCAGTACTTC.

This clonotype was recorded at least ten times. The chain carries TRBV7-2 and TRBJ2-7; D unresolved. This CDR3 is built from 13 residues. The germline V gene encodes CDR1 SGHTA and CDR2 FQGNSA. V was clipped by 2 bases and J by 4 bases, with 9 bases between them. Here the CDR3 reads CASSLFLRYEQYF. DNA for the CDR3: TGTGCCAGCAGCTTATTCCTACGGTACGAGCAGTACTTC.

This clonotype has more than one count but fewer than ten. The chain uses TRBV6-5 and TRBJ2-7; D is possibly TRBD2 (6 bases). V dropped 2 bases and J dropped 9 bases, with 17 bases sitting between them. CDR1 is MNHEY, CDR2 SVGAGI, per germline. The CDR3 length is 14 residues. The CDR3 reads CASSYRGEGLWQYF. CDR3 coding DNA: TGTGCCAGCAGTTACCGCGGGGAAGGATTATGGCAGTACTTC.

At least ten counts were recorded for this clonotype. The chain is built from TRBV4-3 and TRBJ2-2; no definite D call. V lost 1 base, J lost 0 bases, and 9 bases lay in between. From germline, CDR1 is LGHNA and CDR2 YSLEER. CDR3 length: 16 amino acids. In DNA, the CDR3 is TGCGCCAGCAGCCAAGGTTCACTGGCGAACACCGGGGAGCTGTTTTTT. Translated, it gives CASSQGSLANTGELFF.

The V and J genes are TRBV12-3 or TRBV12-4 and TRBJ2-3, with TRBD2 matching over 7 bases. The J segment lost 2 bases and the V segment lost 7 bases, leaving 6 bases of the junction unmatched. This CDR3 is built from 14 residues. The CDR3 loop is CASIRRGYTDTQYF. For the CDR3, the DNA is TGTGCCAGCATTAGGCGGGGGTACACAGATACGCAGTATTTT.

This clonotype has ten or more counts. V gene TRBV5-5 combines with J gene TRBJ1-6, with D tentatively TRBD1 (5 bases). CDR3 length: 14 amino acids. V was clipped by 0 bases and J by 10 bases, with 11 bases between them. Per germline, CDR1 SGHKS and CDR2 YYEKEE (reference sequence). This CDR3 reads CASSLEGEGSPLHF. CDR3 nucleotide sequence: TGTGCCAGCAGCTTGGAAGGGGAAGGCTCACCCCTCCACTTT.

The genes are TRBV20-1 and TRBJ2-1, with D perhaps assigned TRBD1 or TRBD2 (5 bases each). The V end lost 7 bases, the J end lost 6 bases, and 7 bases lay between the germline ends. The CDR3 has 10 residues. The germline V gene encodes CDR1 DFQATT and CDR2 SNEGSKA (reference sequence). The CDR3 protein is CSGDGNEQFF. The CDR3 DNA reads TGCAGTGGGGACGGCAATGAGCAGTTCTTC.

In this sample, this clonotype turned up many times. The chain links TRBV4-1 to TRBJ2-7, with D uncertain. V was cut by 2 bases and J by 1 base, with 6 bases left in between. Germline V lookup: CDR1 MGHRA, CDR2 YSYEKL. The CDR3 runs to 13 residues. The CDR3 sequence: CASSQPGSYEQYF. The CDR3 DNA is TGCGCCAGCAGCCAACCGGGTTCCTACGAGCAGTACTTC.

The V and J genes are TRBV6-1 and TRBJ1-5; the match to TRBD1 covers 8 bases. The ends lost 1 base at V and 8 bases at J; junction bases unmatched: 4. Germline CDR1 and CDR2: MNHNS and SASEGT. CDR3 length equals 14 residues. The CDR3, as DNA: TGTGCCAGCAGTGAAGTGGACAGGGAAAAGCCCCAGCATTTT. Its translation: CASSEVDREKPQHF.

This clonotype showed up just a few times. Here the CDR3 reads CASSLEGGGYTF. The CDR3 DNA reads as TGCGCCAGCAGCTTGGAAGGGGGTGGCTACACCTTC. The chain links TRBV5-1 to TRBJ1-2; perhaps TRBD1 as D (6 bases). CDR1 is SGHRS, CDR2 YFSETQ, per germline. V was trimmed by 0 bases and J by 7 bases, leaving 7 bases between them. The CDR3 is made up of 12 amino acids.

There are many counts of this clonotype. The chain couples TRBV7-8 to TRBJ1-5, with 10 positions matching TRBD1. Looked up from germline, CDR1 is SGHVS and CDR2 is FQNEAQ. This CDR3 spans 15 amino acids. V was pared by 3 bases and J by 9 bases, with 8 bases of the junction left unmatched. CDR3 coding DNA: TGTGCCAGCAGCTTGACCGGGACAGGGGAAAGGCCCCAGCATTTT. This codes for CASSLTGTGERPQHF.

The chain employs TRBV4-3 and TRBJ1-5; perhaps TRBD1 as D (5 bases). Germline CDR1 is LGHNA and CDR2 is YSLEER. The CDR3 has 16 amino acids. V was shortened by 0 bases and J by 0 bases, with 9 bases between the two germline ends. The CDR3 loop is CASSQETVDSNQPQHF. The DNA for the CDR3 is TGCGCCAGCAGCCAAGAGACAGTAGATAGCAATCAGCCCCAGCATTTT.

This clonotype appeared many times. This chain joins TRBV27 and TRBJ2-1; TRBD2 matches 8 bases. This CDR3 has 11 residues. Germline V gene data show CDR1 as MNHEY and CDR2 as SMNVEV (reference sequence). The junction had 11 bases not matched to a gene; V was cut back by 10 bases and J by 15 bases. The CDR3 here is CATGTRGGGFF. The CDR3, as DNA: TGTGCCACCGGGACTAGAGGGGGGGGGTTCTTC.

This clonotype has a count of ten or more. The genes are TRBV6-2 or TRBV6-3 and TRBJ2-6; the D is unclear. V lost 3 bases and J 1 base, leaving 22 bases between the germline ends. The CDR3 is made up of 20 amino acids. The V gene's germline CDR1 is MNHEY and CDR2 SVGEGT. The CDR3 loop is CASSYIWTESLWSGANVLTF. CDR3 DNA: TGTGCCAGCAGTTATATCTGGACCGAATCTTTATGGTCTGGGGCCAACGTCCTGACTTTC.

The chain links TRBV5-1 to TRBJ2-3; D is unclear. Germline CDR1 is SGHRS and CDR2 is YFSETQ. V was clipped by 3 bases and J by 1 base, with 12 bases between them. The CDR3 is 15 amino acids. The CDR3 DNA is TGCGCCAGCAGCTGGAACGGGCAGGGCACAGATACGCAGTATTTT. Residues: CASSWNGQGTDTQYF.